The present T cell receptor beta chain was sequenced within a study of OX40 agonist ivuxolimab in advanced cancers. Overall study context: Ivuxolimab, an antibody that agonizes OX40 (CD134), was administered to the patients. Patients received intravenous ivuxolimab every 2 weeks at 0.01 to 10 mg/kg.

Findings and limits, study-wide: Clonal expansion from baseline to week 6 occurred in both CD4+ and CD8+ T cells. On average, CD8+ T cells had more expanded clones than CD4+.

Profiling relied on immunoSEQ multiplex PCR, and the TCRdb table lists in-frame clones only, not all of them. There are about 39,000 clones in the sample; approximately 75% occur only once, and 2.6% lies in the top ten. Concerning this clone: Its specificity is not known.

The V and J ends lost 3 bases and 7 bases respectively, with 9 bases between them. This CDR3 has 13 amino acids. The germline gives CDR1 LGHNA, CDR2 YNFKEQ. The sequence came from an adult with an advanced solid tumor such as melanoma, head and neck, liver or kidney cancer. Sequenced here: CD4+ or CD8+ T cells sorted from blood, sampled in a trial of the OX40 agonist ivuxolimab. This rearrangement joins TRBV4-2 to TRBJ1-4; no clear D. The CDR3, as DNA: TGTGCCAGCAGCCAGGCGCAAGTTGAAAAACTGTTTTTT. Translated: CASSQAQVEKLFF.